This T cell receptor (beta chain) was captured in a study of blood T cell repertoires in COVID-19. Across the study: T cells, B-cell-depleted T cells, or PBMCs provided the cDNA or gDNA that served as material.

Sequencing was performed with immunoSEQ multiplex PCR; in TCRdb, only in-frame clones are kept and a portion is missing. The sample holds approximately 61,000 clones, 88% seen once. Trimming removed 8 bases from V and 2 bases from J, with 11 bases in between. Germline assignment: CDR1 SGHTA and CDR2 FQGNSA. The length of the CDR3 is 13 residues. The clonotype was recovered from a woman over 75 with active COVID-19. Material for sequencing was peripheral blood. The chain joins TRBV7-2 to TRBJ2-3; D uncertain. The CDR3 loop is CASSVGPTDTQYF. CDR3 DNA: TGTGCCAGCTCGGTGGGCCCCACAGATACGCAGTATTTT.